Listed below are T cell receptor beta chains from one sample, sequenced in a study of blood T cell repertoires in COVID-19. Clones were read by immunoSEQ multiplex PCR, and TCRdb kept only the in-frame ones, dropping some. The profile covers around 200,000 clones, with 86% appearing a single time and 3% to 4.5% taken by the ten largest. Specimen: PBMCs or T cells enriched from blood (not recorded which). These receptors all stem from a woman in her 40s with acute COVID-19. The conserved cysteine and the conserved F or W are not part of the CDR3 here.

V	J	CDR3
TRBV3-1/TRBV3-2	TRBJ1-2	ASRPLQGPKPYGYT
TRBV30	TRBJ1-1	AWSPRQGGTEAF
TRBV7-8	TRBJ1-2	ASSLRMRKMDGYT
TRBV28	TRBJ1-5	ASSVLGTGRGQPQH
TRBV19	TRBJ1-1	ASSAKGRLSGTEAF
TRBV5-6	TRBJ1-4	ASSLRAGDPNTNEKLF
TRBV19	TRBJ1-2	ASSEQGKFYGYT
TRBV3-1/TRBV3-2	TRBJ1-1	ASSTQPGTEAF
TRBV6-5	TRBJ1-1	ASSTNWGGNTEAF
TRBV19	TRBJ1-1	ASRTLQRNTEAF
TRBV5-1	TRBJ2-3	ASSFGQGGTDTQY
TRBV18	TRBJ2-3	ASSQLAGGSTDTQY
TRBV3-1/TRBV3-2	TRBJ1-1	ASSHDKLNTEAF
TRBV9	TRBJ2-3	ASSVGGGMDTQY
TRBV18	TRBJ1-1	ASSPRSRQDRAKGEAF
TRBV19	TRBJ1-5	ASSNHLGQGIGQPQH
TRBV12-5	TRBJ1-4	ASGSDRENEKLF
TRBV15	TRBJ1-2	ATRKPPYVKTYGYT
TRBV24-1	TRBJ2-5	ATSDTTGEETQY
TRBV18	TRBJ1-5	ASSPRDRGLVGNQPQH
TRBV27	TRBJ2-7	ASSFRGSEQY
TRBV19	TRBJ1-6	ASSSGTANSPLH
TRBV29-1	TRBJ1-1	SVEQGGAAF
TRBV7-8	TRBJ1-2	ASSARTGGHYGYT
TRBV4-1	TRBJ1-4	ASSQVLTGGEKLF